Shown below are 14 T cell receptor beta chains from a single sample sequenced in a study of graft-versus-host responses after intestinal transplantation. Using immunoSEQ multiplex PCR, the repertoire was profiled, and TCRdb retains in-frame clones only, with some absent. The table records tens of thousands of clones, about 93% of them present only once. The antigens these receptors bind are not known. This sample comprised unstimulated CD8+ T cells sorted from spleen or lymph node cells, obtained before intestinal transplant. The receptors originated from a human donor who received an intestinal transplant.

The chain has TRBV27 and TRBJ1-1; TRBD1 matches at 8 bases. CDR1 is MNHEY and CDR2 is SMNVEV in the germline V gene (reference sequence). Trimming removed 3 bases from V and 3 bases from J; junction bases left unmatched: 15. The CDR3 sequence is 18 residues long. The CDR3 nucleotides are TGTGCCAGCAGTTTCGGGGGCAGGGGGCGAGTAAAGGACACTGAAGCTTTCTTT. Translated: CASSFGGRGRVKDTEAFF.

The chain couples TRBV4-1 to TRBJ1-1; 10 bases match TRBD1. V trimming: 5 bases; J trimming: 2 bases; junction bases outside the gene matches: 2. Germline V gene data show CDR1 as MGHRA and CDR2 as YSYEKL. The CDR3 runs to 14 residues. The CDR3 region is CASSATGGNTEAFF. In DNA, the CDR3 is TGCGCCAGCAGCGCGACAGGGGGCAACACTGAAGCTTTCTTT.

CDR3 region: CAWSPQMGGYEQYF. The CDR3 DNA reads as TGTGCCTGGAGTCCCCAGATGGGGGGCTACGAGCAGTACTTC. The chain employs TRBV30 and TRBJ2-7; tentative D call: TRBD2 (6 bases). CDR3 length equals 14 residues. Germline V gives CDR1 GTSNPN, CDR2 SVGIG (reference sequence). Trimming left V 2 bases short and J 3 bases short, with 14 bases between. Full variable domain (missing parts from reference TRBV30 and TRBJ2-7): SQTIHQWPATLVQPVGSPLSLECTVEGTSNPNLYWYRQAAGRGLQLLFYSVGIGQISSEVPQNLSASRPQDRQFILSSKKLLLSDSGFYLCAWSPQMGGYEQYFGPGTRLTVT.

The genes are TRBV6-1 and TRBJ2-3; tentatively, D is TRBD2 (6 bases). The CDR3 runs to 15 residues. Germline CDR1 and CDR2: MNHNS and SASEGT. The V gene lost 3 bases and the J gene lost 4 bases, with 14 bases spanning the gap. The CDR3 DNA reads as TGTGCCAGCAGTGATTTTGTGGGGGGTGCAGATACGCAGTATTTT. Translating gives CASSDFVGGADTQYF.

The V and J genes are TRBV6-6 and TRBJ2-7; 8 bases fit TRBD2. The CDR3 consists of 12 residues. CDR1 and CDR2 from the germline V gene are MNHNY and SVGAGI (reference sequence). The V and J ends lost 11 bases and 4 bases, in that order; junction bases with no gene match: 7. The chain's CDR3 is CAGGLGGYEQYF. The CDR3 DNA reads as TGTGCCGGGGGACTAGGTGGTTACGAGCAGTACTTC.

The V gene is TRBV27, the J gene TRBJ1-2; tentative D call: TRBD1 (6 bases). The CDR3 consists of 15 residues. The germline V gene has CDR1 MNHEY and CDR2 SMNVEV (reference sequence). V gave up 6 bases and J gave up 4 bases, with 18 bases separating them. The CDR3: CASRPGHPNGYGYTF. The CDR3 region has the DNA TGTGCCAGCAGACCGGGACATCCGAACGGCTATGGCTACACCTTC.

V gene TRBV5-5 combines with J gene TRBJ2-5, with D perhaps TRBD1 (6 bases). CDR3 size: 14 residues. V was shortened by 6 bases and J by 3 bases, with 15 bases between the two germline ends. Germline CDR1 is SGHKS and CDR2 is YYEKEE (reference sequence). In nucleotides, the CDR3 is TGTGCCAGCAACAATTGGGGGCTTGAAGAGACCCAGTACTTC. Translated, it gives CASNNWGLEETQYF.

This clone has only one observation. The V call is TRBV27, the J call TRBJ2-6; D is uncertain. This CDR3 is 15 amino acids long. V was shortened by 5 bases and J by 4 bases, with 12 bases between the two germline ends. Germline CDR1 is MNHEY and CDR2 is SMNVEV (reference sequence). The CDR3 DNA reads TGTGCCAGCAGTGCGGCAGCGTGGGGGGCCAACGTCCTGACTTTC. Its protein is CASSAAAWGANVLTF.

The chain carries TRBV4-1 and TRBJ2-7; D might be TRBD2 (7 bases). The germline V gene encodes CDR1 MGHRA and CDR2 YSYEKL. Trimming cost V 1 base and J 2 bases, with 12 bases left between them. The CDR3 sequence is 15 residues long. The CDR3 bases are TGCGCCAGCAGCCAAGTTGAGGGGGGGACCTACGAGCAGTACTTC. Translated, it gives CASSQVEGGTYEQYF.

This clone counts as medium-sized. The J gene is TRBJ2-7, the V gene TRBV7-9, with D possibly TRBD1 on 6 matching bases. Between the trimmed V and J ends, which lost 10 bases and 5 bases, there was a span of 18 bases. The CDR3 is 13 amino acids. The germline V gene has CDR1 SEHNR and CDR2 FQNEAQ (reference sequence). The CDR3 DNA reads TGTGCCACCCTTGGGGCAGGGGACAACGAGCAGTACTTC. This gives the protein CATLGAGDNEQYF.

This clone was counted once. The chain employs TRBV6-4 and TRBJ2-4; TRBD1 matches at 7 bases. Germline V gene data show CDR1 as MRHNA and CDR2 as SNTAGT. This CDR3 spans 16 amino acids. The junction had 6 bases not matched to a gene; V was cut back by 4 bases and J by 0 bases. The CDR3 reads CASSVRQGVAKNIQYF. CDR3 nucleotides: TGTGCCAGCAGTGTACGGCAGGGGGTAGCCAAAAACATTCAGTACTTC.

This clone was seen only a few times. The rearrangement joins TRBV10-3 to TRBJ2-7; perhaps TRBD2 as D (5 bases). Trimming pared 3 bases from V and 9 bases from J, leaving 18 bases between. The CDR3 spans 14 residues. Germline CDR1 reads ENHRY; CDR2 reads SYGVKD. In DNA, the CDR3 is TGTGCCATCAGTGATATCGGACGCCTTGAGGGGCAGTACTTC. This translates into CAISDIGRLEGQYF.

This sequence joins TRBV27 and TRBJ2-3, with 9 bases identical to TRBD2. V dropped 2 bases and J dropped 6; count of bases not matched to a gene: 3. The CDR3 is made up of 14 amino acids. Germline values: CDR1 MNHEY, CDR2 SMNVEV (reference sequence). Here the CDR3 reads CASSLRTSADTQYF. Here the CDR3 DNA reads TGTGCCAGCAGTTTAAGGACTAGCGCTGATACGCAGTATTTT.

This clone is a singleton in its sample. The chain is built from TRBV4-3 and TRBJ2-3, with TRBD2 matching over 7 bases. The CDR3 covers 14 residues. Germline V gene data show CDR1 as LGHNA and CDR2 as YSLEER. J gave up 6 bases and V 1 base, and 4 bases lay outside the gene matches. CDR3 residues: CASSQGGGADTQYF. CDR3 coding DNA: TGCGCCAGCAGCCAAGGCGGGGGAGCGGATACGCAGTATTTT.